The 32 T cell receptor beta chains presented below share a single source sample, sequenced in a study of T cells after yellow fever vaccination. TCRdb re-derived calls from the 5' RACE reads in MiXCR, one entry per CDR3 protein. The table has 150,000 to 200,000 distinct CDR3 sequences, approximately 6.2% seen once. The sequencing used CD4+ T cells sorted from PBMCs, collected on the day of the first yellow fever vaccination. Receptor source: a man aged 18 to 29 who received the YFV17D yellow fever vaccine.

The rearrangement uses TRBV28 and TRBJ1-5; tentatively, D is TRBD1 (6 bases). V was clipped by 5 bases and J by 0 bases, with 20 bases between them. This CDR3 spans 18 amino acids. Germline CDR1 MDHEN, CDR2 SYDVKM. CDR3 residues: CASSPPPLGGYSNQPQHF. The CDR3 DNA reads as TGTGCCAGCAGTCCCCCGCCCCTGGGGGGCTATAGCAATCAGCCCCAGCATTTT. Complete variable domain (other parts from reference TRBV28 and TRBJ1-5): DVKVTQSSRYLVKRTGEKVFLECVQDMDHENMFWYRQDPGLGLRLIYFSYDVKMKEKGDIPEGYSVSREKKERFSLILESASTNQTSMYLCASSPPPLGGYSNQPQHFGDGTRLSIL.

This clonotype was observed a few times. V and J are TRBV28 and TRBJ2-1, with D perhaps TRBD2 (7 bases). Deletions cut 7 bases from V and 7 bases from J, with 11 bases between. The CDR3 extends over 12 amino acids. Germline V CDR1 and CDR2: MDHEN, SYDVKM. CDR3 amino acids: CASTRGANEQFF. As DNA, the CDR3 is TGTGCCAGCACCCGGGGGGCTAATGAGCAGTTCTTC.

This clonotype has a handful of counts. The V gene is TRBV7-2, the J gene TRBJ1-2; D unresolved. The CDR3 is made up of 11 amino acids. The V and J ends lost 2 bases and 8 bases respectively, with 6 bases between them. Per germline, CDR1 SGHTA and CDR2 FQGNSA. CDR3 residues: CASSLYPGYTF. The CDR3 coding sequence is TGTGCCAGCAGCTTATACCCGGGCTACACCTTC. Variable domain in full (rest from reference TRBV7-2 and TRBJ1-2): GAGVSQSPSNKVTEKGKDVELRCDPISGHTALYWYRQSLGQGLEFLIYFQGNSAPDKSGLPSDRFSAERTGGSVSTLTIQRTQQEDSAVYLCASSLYPGYTFGSGTRLTVV.

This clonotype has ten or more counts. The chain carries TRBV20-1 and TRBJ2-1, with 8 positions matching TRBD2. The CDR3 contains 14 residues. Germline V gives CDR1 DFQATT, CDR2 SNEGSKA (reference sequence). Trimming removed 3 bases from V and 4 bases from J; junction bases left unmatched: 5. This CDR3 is CSASKPSGYNEQFF. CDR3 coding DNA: TGCAGTGCTAGCAAACCTAGCGGGTACAATGAGCAGTTCTTC.

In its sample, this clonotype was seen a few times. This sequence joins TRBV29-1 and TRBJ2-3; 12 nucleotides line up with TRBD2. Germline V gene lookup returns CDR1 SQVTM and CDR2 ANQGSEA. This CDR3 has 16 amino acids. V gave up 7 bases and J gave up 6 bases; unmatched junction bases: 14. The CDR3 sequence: CSARRLAGGLGDTQYF. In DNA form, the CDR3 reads TGCAGCGCGAGGAGGCTAGCGGGGGGGTTAGGGGATACGCAGTATTTT.

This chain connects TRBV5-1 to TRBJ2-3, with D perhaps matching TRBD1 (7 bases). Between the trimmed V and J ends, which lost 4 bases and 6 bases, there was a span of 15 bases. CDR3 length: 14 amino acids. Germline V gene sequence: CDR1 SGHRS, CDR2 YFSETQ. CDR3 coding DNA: TGCGCCAGCAGCCCCTCTGGAGGGGGCGATACGCAGTATTTT. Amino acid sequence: CASSPSGGGDTQYF.

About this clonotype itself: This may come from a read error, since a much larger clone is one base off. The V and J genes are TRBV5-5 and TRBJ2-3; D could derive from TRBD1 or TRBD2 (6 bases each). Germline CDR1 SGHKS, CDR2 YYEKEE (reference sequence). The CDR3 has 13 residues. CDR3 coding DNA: TGTGCCAGAAGCTTGGAGGGGGGAGATACGCAGTATTTT. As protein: CARSLEGGDTQYF.

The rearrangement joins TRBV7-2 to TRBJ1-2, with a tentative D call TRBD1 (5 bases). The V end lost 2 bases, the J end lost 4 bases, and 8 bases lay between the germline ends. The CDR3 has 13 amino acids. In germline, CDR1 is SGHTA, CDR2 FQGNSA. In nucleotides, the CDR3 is TGTGCCAGCAGCTTACTAGGGGTCTATGGCTACACCTTC. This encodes CASSLLGVYGYTF.

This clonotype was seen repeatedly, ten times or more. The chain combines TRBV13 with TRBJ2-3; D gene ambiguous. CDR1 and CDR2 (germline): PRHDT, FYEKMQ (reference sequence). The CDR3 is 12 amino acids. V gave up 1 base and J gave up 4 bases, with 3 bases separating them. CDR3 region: CASSLDADTQYF. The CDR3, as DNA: TGTGCCAGCAGCTTAGACGCAGATACGCAGTATTTT.

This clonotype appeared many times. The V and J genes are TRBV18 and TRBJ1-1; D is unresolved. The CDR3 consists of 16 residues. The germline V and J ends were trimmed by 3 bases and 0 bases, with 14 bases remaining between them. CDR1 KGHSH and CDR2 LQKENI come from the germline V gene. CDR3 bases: TGTGCCAGCTCACCCAGAGGCTTGGGGATGAACACTGAAGCTTTCTTT. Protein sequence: CASSPRGLGMNTEAFF.

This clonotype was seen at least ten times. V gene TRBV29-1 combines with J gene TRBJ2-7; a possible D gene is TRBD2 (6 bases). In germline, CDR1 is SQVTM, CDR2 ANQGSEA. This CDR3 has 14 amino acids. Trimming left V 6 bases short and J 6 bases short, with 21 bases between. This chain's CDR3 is CSVLPDLGGSEQYF. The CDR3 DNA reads TGCAGCGTCTTGCCGGACTTGGGGGGTAGCGAGCAGTACTTC.

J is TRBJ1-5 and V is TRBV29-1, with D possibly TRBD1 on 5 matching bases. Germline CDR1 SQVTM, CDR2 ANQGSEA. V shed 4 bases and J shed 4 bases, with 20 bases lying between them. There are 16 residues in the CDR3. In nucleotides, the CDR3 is TGCAGCGTTGTCCTGACAGTGCCCTGGAAAAATCAGCCCCAGCATTTT. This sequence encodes CSVVLTVPWKNQPQHF.

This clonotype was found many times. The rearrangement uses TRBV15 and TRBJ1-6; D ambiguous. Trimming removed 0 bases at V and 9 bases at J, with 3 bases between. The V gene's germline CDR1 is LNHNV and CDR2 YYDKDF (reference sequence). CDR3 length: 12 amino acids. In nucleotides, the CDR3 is TGTGCCACCAGCAGAGATCTTTCACCCCTCCACTTT. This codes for CATSRDLSPLHF.

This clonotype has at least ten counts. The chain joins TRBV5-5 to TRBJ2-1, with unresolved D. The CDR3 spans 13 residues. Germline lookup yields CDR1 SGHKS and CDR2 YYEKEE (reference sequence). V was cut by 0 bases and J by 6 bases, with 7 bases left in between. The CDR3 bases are TGTGCCAGCAGCTTGGCACGGACCAATGAGCAGTTCTTC. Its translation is CASSLARTNEQFF.

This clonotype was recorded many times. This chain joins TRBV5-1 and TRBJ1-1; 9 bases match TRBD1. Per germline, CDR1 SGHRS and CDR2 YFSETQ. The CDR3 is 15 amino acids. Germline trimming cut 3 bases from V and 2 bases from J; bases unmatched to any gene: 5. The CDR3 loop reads CASSSYRGPNTEAFF. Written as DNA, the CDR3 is TGCGCCAGCAGCTCGTACAGGGGGCCCAACACTGAAGCTTTCTTT.

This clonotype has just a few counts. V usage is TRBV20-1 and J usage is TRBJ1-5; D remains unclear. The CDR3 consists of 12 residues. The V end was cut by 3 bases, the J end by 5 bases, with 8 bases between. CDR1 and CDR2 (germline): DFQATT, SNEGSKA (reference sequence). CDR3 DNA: TGCAGTGCTAGGTTCTGGGATCAGCCCCAGCATTTT. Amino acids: CSARFWDQPQHF.

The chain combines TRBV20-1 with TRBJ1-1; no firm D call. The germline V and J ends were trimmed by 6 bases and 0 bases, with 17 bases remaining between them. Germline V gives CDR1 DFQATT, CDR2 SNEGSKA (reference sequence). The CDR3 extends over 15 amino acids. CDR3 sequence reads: CSASLAGILNTEAFF. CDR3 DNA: TGCAGTGCGTCCTTGGCGGGGATTTTGAACACTGAAGCTTTCTTT.

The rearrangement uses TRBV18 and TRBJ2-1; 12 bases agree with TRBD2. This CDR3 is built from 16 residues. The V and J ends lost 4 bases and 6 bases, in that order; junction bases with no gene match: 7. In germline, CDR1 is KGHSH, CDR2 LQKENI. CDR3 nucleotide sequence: TGTGCCAGCTCACTGACTCCGGGACTAGCGGGCAATGAGCAGTTCTTC. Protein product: CASSLTPGLAGNEQFF.

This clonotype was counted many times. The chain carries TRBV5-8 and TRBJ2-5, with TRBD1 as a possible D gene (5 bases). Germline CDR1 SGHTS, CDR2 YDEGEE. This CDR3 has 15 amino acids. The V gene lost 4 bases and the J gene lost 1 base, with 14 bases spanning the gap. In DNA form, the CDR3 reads TGTGCCAGCAGCCCAGGCTCACAGGTCCAAGAGACCCAGTACTTC. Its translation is CASSPGSQVQETQYF. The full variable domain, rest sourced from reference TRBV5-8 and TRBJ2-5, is EAGVTQSPTHLIKTRGQQATLRCSPISGHTSVYWYQQALGLGLQFLLWYDEGEERNRGNFPPRFSGRQFPNYSSELNVNALELEDSALYLCASSPGSQVQETQYFGPGTRLLVL.

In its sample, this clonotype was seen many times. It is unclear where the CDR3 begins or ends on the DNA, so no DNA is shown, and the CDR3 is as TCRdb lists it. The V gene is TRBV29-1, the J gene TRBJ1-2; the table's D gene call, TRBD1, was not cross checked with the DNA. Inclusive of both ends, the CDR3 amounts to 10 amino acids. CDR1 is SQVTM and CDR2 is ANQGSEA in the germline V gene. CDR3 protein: CSVGRGSGTF.

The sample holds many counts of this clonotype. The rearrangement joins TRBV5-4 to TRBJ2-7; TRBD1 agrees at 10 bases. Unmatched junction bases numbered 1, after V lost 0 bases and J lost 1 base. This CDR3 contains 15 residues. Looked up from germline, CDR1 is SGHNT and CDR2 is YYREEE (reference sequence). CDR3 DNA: TGTGCCAGCAGCTTGGTGGGACAGGGGTCCTACGAGCAGTACTTC. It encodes CASSLVGQGSYEQYF.

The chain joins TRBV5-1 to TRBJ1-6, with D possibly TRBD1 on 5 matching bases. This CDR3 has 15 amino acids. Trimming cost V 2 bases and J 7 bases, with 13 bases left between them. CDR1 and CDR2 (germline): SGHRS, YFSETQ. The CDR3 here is CASSFGGRGNSPLHF. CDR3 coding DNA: TGCGCCAGCAGCTTCGGTGGGCGGGGGAATTCACCCCTCCACTTT.

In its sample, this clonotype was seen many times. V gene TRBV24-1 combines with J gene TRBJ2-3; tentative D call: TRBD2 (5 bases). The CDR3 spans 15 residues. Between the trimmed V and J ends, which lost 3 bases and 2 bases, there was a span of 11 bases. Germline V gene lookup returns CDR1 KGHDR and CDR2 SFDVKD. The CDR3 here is CATSDPTRSTDTQYF. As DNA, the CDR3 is TGTGCCACCAGTGATCCAACTAGATCCACAGATACGCAGTATTTT.

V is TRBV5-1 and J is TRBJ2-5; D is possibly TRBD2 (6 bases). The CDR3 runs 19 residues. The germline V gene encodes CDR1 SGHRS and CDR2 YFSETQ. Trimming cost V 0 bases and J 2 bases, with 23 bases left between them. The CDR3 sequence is CASSLALTLAEPFQETQYF. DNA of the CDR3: TGCGCCAGCAGCTTGGCCCTAACGTTAGCGGAACCATTTCAAGAGACCCAGTACTTC.

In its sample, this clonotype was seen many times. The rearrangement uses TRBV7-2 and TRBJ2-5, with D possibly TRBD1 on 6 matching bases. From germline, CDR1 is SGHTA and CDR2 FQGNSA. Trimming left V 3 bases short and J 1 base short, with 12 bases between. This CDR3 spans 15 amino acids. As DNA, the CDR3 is TGTGCCAGCAGCTTTGGCAGGGGCCCCCAAGAGACCCAGTACTTC. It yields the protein CASSFGRGPQETQYF.

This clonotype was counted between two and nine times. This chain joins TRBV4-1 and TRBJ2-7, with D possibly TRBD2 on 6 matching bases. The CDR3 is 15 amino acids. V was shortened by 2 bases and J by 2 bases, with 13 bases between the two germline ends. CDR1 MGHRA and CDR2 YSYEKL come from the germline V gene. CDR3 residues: CASSQRGDLPYEQYF. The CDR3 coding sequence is TGCGCCAGCAGCCAACGCGGGGACCTTCCCTACGAGCAGTACTTC.

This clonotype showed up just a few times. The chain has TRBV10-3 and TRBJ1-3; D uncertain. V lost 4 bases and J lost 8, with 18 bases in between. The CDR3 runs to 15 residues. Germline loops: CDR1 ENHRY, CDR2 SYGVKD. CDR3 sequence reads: CAISVLGLGGDTIYF. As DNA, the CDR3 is TGTGCCATCAGTGTCCTCGGGTTAGGCGGAGACACCATATATTTT.

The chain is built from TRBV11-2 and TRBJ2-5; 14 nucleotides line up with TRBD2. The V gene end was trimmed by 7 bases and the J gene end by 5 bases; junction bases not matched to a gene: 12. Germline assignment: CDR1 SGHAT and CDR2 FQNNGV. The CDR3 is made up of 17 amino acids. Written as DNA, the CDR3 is TGTGCCAGCAACGGACTAGCGGGGGGAACCCGAGGGGAGACCCAGTACTTC. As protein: CASNGLAGGTRGETQYF. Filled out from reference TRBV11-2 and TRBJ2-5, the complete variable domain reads EAGVAQSPRYKIIEKRQSVAFWCNPISGHATLYWYQQILGQGPKLLIQFQNNGVVDDSQLPKDRFSAERLKGVDSTLKIQPAKLEDSAVYLCASNGLAGGTRGETQYFGPGTRLLVL.

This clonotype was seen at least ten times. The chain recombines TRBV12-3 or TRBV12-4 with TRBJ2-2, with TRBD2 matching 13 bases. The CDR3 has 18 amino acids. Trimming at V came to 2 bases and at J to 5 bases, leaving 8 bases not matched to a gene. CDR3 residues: CASSLSGLAGAGTGELFF. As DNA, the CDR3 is TGTGCCAGCAGTTTATCCGGACTAGCGGGGGCTGGGACCGGGGAGCTGTTTTTT.

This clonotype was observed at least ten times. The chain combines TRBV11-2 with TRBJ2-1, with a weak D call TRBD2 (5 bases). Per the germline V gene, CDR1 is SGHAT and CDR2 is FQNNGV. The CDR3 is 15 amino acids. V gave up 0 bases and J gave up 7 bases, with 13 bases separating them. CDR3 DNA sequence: TGTGCCAGCAGCTTAGAGGAGGCTCGGTGGAATGAGCAGTTCTTC. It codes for CASSLEEARWNEQFF.

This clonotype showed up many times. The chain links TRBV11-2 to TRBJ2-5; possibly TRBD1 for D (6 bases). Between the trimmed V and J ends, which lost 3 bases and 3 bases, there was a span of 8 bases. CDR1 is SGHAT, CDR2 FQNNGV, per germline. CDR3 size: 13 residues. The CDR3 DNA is TGTGCCAGCAGCTTGGACAGAGAAGAGACCCAGTACTTC. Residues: CASSLDREETQYF.

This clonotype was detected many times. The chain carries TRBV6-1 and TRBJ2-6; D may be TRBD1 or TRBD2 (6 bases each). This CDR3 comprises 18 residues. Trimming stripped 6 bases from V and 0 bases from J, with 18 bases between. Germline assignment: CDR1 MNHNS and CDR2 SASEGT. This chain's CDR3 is CASRNRPGAISGANVLTF. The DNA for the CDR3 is TGTGCCAGCAGGAACAGGCCGGGGGCTATCTCTGGGGCCAACGTCCTGACTTTC.